What follows are 10 T cell receptor beta chains derived from one specimen sequenced in a study of response to subunit inactivated influenza vaccine. TCRdb itself ran the RT-PCR reads through MiXCR, one entry per CDR3 protein. The repertoire holds 170,000 or so distinct CDR3 sequences, with about 10% as singletons. This specimen was CD8+ T cells sorted from PBMCs, taken around 25 months after vaccination. These receptors were taken from a man aged 50 to 69 who received an inactivated influenza vaccine.

This sequence joins TRBV5-1 and TRBJ2-7, with 8 positions matching TRBD1. V shed 4 bases, J shed 4 bases, and the junction held 22 bases outside the gene matches. The CDR3 contains 19 residues. The germline V gene has CDR1 SGHRS and CDR2 YFSETQ. CDR3 sequence (DNA): TGCGCCAGCAGCAACGTCGGGACAGGACCGAGCGTACTCGTATACGAGCAGTACTTC. This translates into CASSNVGTGPSVLVYEQYF.

This chain joins TRBV24-1 and TRBJ2-1; the D is unclear. The V gene lost 3 bases and the J gene lost 4 bases, with 3 bases spanning the gap. The CDR3 is 12 amino acids. Germline V gene data show CDR1 as KGHDR and CDR2 as SFDVKD. The CDR3 DNA reads TGTGCCACCAGTGATGGGTACAATGAGCAGTTCTTC. Amino acids: CATSDGYNEQFF.

V gene TRBV15 combines with J gene TRBJ2-1; D not resolved. Between the trimmed V and J ends, which lost 0 bases and 3 bases, there was a span of 15 bases. The germline V gene has CDR1 LNHNV and CDR2 YYDKDF (reference sequence). The CDR3 is 17 amino acids. The CDR3 spells CATSRDGEGSIYNEQFF. DNA of the CDR3: TGTGCCACCAGCAGAGATGGTGAAGGTTCAATCTACAATGAGCAGTTCTTC.

This clonotype turned up a few times. The CDR3, as DNA: TGTGCCAGCAGTTTAGGGCCCGGGACGATCTACGAGCAGTACTTC. It codes for CASSLGPGTIYEQYF. V and J are TRBV27 and TRBJ2-7; either TRBD1 or TRBD2 may supply D (5 bases each). This CDR3 contains 15 residues. Per germline, CDR1 MNHEY and CDR2 SMNVEV (reference sequence). The ends were cut back, 2 bases at V and 3 bases at J, with 14 bases in the middle.

This clonotype was counted many times. The V call is TRBV12-3 or TRBV12-4, the J call TRBJ2-7, with 7 bases identical to TRBD1. This CDR3 is built from 12 residues. Losses at the gene ends were 6 bases for V and 6 bases for J; bases not matched to a gene: 5. The CDR3 here is CASSTGAVEQYF. CDR3 nucleotide sequence: TGTGCCAGCAGCACAGGGGCGGTCGAGCAGTACTTC.

The CDR3 DNA reads TGTGCCAGCAGTTACGGCTCGGAGCCAGGCGGCGGCTACACCTTC. It translates to CASSYGSEPGGGYTF. V and J are TRBV6-2 or TRBV6-3 and TRBJ1-2; D is unclear. V was trimmed by 2 bases and J by 8 bases, leaving 18 bases between them. The CDR3 length is 15 residues. Per the germline V gene, CDR1 is MNHEY and CDR2 is SVGEGT.

The chain carries TRBV4-3 and TRBJ2-7; 8 nucleotides agree with TRBD2. The germline gives CDR1 LGHNA, CDR2 YSLEER. V lost 0 bases to trimming and J lost 2 bases; unmatched junction nucleotides: 9. The CDR3 loop spans 17 amino acids. CDR3 in DNA: TGCGCCAGCAGCCAAGATATTGCTAGCGGGTGGCCCTACGAGCAGTACTTC. Translating it yields CASSQDIASGWPYEQYF.

In this sample, this clonotype turned up many times. This rearrangement joins TRBV4-3 to TRBJ2-1; 11 positions match TRBD2. V shed 4 bases, J shed 6 bases, and the junction held 5 bases outside the gene matches. CDR3 length: 15 amino acids. Germline V CDR1 and CDR2: LGHNA, YSLEER. Written as DNA, the CDR3 is TGCGCCAGCAGCCGGGGGACTAGCGGAGCCAATGAGCAGTTCTTC. Amino acids: CASSRGTSGANEQFF.

The chain carries TRBV19 and TRBJ2-1; D ambiguous. Per germline, CDR1 LNHDA and CDR2 SQIVND (reference sequence). V was clipped by 0 bases and J by 10 bases, with 13 bases between them. CDR3 size: 14 residues. The CDR3 sequence: CASSIDYSSVEQFF. As DNA, the CDR3 is TGTGCCAGTAGTATAGACTACTCCTCGGTAGAGCAGTTCTTC.

The V gene is TRBV18, the J gene TRBJ2-7; D may be TRBD1 (5 bases). From germline, CDR1 is KGHSH and CDR2 LQKENI. This CDR3 comprises 15 residues. V was trimmed by 2 bases and J by 2 bases, leaving 13 bases between them. This chain's CDR3 is CASSPAVDTTYEQYF. DNA of the CDR3: TGTGCCAGCTCACCAGCAGTGGACACCACCTACGAGCAGTACTTC.